This record concerns one TCR beta chain sequence. Its specificity is unknown. The CDR3 has 13 residues. Through a sample-barcoded 5' primer and a J-beta primer mix, a second PCR was run for roughly 7 to 12 cycles. TCRdb reprocessed the 5' RACE reads with MiXCR, giving one entry per CDR3 protein. Among about 930,000 distinct CDR3 sequences listed, 29% were seen once. The source of the sample is a study of blood T cells in healthy people across ages. Broader study findings: TCR beta diversity correlated strongly with naive T cell percentage. Per million T cells, the diversity of TCR beta decreased roughly linearly as age advanced. Fewer expanded clones and more diversity marked long-lived versus aged donors.

These data were likewise used in another study, on T cells of mothers and their children. This second report adds: Overlap measured in related mother-child pairs was slightly, non-significantly higher than in unrelated pairs.

The TCR originated in a woman between 40 and 55 years old in good health. Source material: blood. This chain uses TRBV21-1 with TRBJ1-3. TRBV21-1 is a recognized pseudogene. Here the CDR3 reads CASGYSSGNTIYF. In DNA, the CDR3 is TGTGCCAGCGGATATAGCTCTGGAAACACCATATATTTT.